This T cell receptor beta chain derives from a study of blood T cell repertoires in COVID-19. Libraries were prepared by immunoSEQ multiplex PCR; TCRdb keeps only in-frame clonotypes and omits some of them. The repertoire holds some 220,000 clones, with less than 90% as singletons. CDR1 is KGHSH and CDR2 is LQKENI in the germline V gene. This CDR3 contains 15 residues. The V gene end was trimmed by 6 bases and the J gene end by 3 bases; junction bases not matched to a gene: 8. The V call is TRBV18, the J call TRBJ1-1; 9 bases map to TRBD1. The sequenced sample was peripheral blood. The source of this sequence is a woman aged 55-70 years who had recovered from COVID-19. CDR3 in amino acids: CASSQQGALDTEAFF. The CDR3 DNA is TGTGCCAGCTCCCAACAGGGGGCCTTAGACACTGAAGCTTTCTTT. The complete variable domain, with remaining parts taken from reference TRBV18 and TRBJ1-1, reads NAGVMQNPRHLVRRRGQEARLRCSPMKGHSHVYWYRQLPEEGLKFMVYLQKENIIDESGMPKERFSAEFPKEGPSILRIQQVVRGDSAAYFCASSQQGALDTEAFFGQGTRLTVV.